The 9 T cell receptor beta chains presented below share a single source sample, sequenced in a study of PD-1 blockade in classical Hodgkin lymphoma. All patients experienced relapse after autologous stem cell transplantation, and brentuximab vedotin exposure was variable. TCRdb's copy holds only in-frame clones and misses some; the assay was immunoSEQ multiplex PCR. The table lists 35,000 to 40,000 clones, around 90% of them singletons. The sequencing used peripheral blood mononuclear cells (PBMCs), collected before the second cycle of nivolumab. Every receptor here comes from a human donor with classical Hodgkin lymphoma.

The chain combines TRBV21-1 with TRBJ1-4. TRBV21-1 is assigned pseudogene status. CDR3 length: 13 amino acids. The chain's CDR3 is CASSMGDNEKLFF. The CDR3 DNA follows: TGTGCCAGCAGCATGGGGGATAATGAAAAACTGTTTTTT.

This sequence joins TRBV6-5 and TRBJ2-1; tentative D call: TRBD2 (6 bases). This CDR3 contains 15 residues. The V gene's germline CDR1 is MNHEY and CDR2 SVGAGI. V lost 6 bases and J 4 bases, leaving 16 bases between the germline ends. The CDR3 sequence is CASSSIGTRYNEQFF. In DNA, the CDR3 is TGTGCCAGCAGCTCGATCGGGACTCGTTACAATGAGCAGTTCTTC.

The genes are TRBV27 and TRBJ2-7; TRBD1 is a possible D gene (6 bases). V was pared by 5 bases and J by 2 bases, with 13 bases between. CDR3 length equals 14 residues. CDR1 MNHEY and CDR2 SMNVEV come from the germline V gene (reference sequence). The CDR3, as DNA: TGTGCCAGCAGTCCCCCGGACAGTACCTACGAGCAGTACTTC. Protein: CASSPPDSTYEQYF.

J is TRBJ2-7 and V is TRBV12-2; the table's D call TRBD2 went unverified against the DNA. TRBV12-2 is flagged as a pseudogene. This CDR3 has 15 amino acids. CDR3 in amino acids: CASRAVAGASYEQYF. CDR3 coding DNA: TGTGCAAGTCGCGCCGTAGCGGGCGCATCCTACGAGCAGTACTTC.

There are a few counts of this clone. The chain couples TRBV7-9 to TRBJ2-1; TRBD2 matches 7 bases. The germline gives CDR1 SEHNR, CDR2 FQNEAQ (reference sequence). The V segment lost 8 bases and the J segment 0 bases; nucleotides outside the gene matches: 4. The CDR3 is 14 residues long. Written as DNA, the CDR3 is TGTGCCAGCCACCGGGACTACTCCTACAATGAGCAGTTCTTC. Amino acid sequence: CASHRDYSYNEQFF.

The count of this clone is one. The rearrangement uses TRBV4-1 and TRBJ2-7; TRBD2 matches 11 bases. The CDR3 is 19 residues long. Per the germline V gene, CDR1 is MGHRA and CDR2 is YSYEKL. After removal of 2 bases from V and 2 bases from J, the junction contained 14 bases not matched to a gene. In DNA, the CDR3 is TGCGCCAGCAGCCAACCCGGACTAGCGGGCCCCAAGACCCCCTACGAGCAGTACTTC. Its translation is CASSQPGLAGPKTPYEQYF.

The chain recombines TRBV7-3 with TRBJ1-3; the D gene is possibly TRBD1 (6 bases). Trimming took off 1 base at V and 2 bases at J, with 12 bases between the two ends. This CDR3 is built from 16 residues. The germline CDR1 and CDR2 sequences are SGHTA and FQGTGA. CDR3 sequence (DNA): TGTGCCAGCAGCTTAATAGGGGGAACTCCTGGAAACACCATATATTTT. Translating it yields CASSLIGGTPGNTIYF.

V usage is TRBV28 and J usage is TRBJ1-1; D unresolved. Germline CDR1 reads MDHEN; CDR2 reads SYDVKM. The ends were cut back, 6 bases at V and 5 bases at J, with 19 bases in the middle. There are 15 residues in the CDR3. CDR3 sequence reads: CASSWGLMRKTEAFF. CDR3 sequence (DNA): TGTGCCAGCAGCTGGGGTCTCATGCGGAAGACTGAAGCTTTCTTT.

The gene calls are TRBV9 and TRBJ1-4; D not resolved. The CDR3 spans 16 residues. Per germline, CDR1 SGDLS and CDR2 YYNGEE. V was clipped by 1 base and J by 5 bases, with 15 bases between them. The CDR3 sequence: CASSVSPSRINEKLFF. CDR3 nucleotides: TGTGCCAGCAGCGTATCACCTTCACGGATAAATGAAAAACTGTTTTTT. Together with reference TRBV9 and TRBJ1-4, the CDR3 gives the full variable domain: DSGVTQTPKHLITATGQRVTLRCSPRSGDLSVYWYQQSLDQGLQFLIQYYNGEERAKGNILERFSAQQFPDLHSELNLSSLELGDSALYFCASSVSPSRINEKLFFGSGTQLSVL.